This T cell receptor beta chain was recorded in a study of T cells in Graves' hyperthyroidism and ophthalmopathy. General observations from the study: The majority of expanded thyroid clonotypes above 0.001 also appeared in blood.

Clinical symptoms, serum thyroxine and TRAb, thyroid ultrasound and orbital computed tomography were used for the diagnoses. RNA transcripts yielded amplified TCR beta CDR3 regions. Using the HTBI primer set, a first-round RT-PCR was run on the TCR CDR3. TCRdb passed the multiplex PCR reads through MiXCR, listing each CDR3 protein once. The profile shows 340,000 or so distinct CDR3 sequences, approximately 18% of them singletons. This clonotype was detected only a few times. What it binds is not known. The sequence was collected from a woman in her 50s with Graves' hyperthyroidism. Sequences were obtained from blood.

The CDR3 loop reads CASSVGVGPTDTQYF. As DNA, the CDR3 is TGTGCCAGCAGCGTAGGGGTGGGGCCCACAGATACGCAGTATTTT. The chain has TRBV9 and TRBJ2-3, with D possibly TRBD1 on 5 matching bases. The V gene lost 0 bases and the J gene lost 2 bases, with 10 bases spanning the gap. The V gene's germline CDR1 is SGDLS and CDR2 YYNGEE. The CDR3 covers 15 residues. The whole variable domain, remainder taken from reference TRBV9 and TRBJ2-3, is DSGVTQTPKHLITATGQRVTLRCSPRSGDLSVYWYQQSLDQGLQFLIQYYNGEERAKGNILERFSAQQFPDLHSELNLSSLELGDSALYFCASSVGVGPTDTQYFGPGTRLTVL.